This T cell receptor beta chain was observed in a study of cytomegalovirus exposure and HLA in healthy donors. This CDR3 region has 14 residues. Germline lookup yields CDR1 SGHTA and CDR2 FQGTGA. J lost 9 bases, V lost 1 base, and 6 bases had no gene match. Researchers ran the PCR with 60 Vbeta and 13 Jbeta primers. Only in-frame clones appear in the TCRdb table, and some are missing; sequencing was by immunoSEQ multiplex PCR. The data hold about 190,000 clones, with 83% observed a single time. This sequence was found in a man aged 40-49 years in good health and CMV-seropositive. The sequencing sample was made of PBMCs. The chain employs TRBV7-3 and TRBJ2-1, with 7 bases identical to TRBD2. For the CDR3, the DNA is TGTGCCAGCAGCTTAAGGGGAGGGCCCAGTGAGCAGTTCTTC. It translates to CASSLRGGPSEQFF.